The clone carrying this TCR beta chain was seen just once. The data were obtained in a study of vaccination and CD4 T cells after COVID-19. TCRdb reprocessed the PCR reads with MiXCR, giving one entry per CDR3 protein. The sample consists of just over 20,000 distinct CDR3 sequences, 58% of them appearing once. Looked up from germline, CDR1 is SEHNR and CDR2 is FQNEAQ (reference sequence). CDR3 size: 14 residues. V lost 1 base to trimming and J lost 4 bases, with 10 bases between them. The sequencing here drew on CD4+ T cells from blood, taken before SARS-CoV-2 vaccination. The TCR sequence derives from a human donor who had recovered from COVID-19. The chain recombines TRBV7-9 with TRBJ2-5; D uncertain. The CDR3 region is CASSLGVVPETQYF. The CDR3 DNA sequence: TGTGCCAGCAGCTTAGGGGTAGTTCCAGAGACCCAGTACTTC.